This entry is about one T cell receptor (beta chain). Its specificity is unknown. The assay, immunoSEQ v3.0, was run at survey level. Repertoires were generated with immunoSEQ multiplex PCR, while TCRdb's copy carries only in-frame clones and drops some. This sample has tens of thousands of clones; more than 85% occur once, and the top ten carry about 3.1%. These data originate in a study of long-term antiretroviral therapy in people with HIV. Study-wide context: Specimens dating back about a decade before the 2015 immediate-ART recommendation are the oldest included.

Every donor had one or more pre-ART and two or more post-ART PBMC samples. Study-wide points: Specimens of blood were obtained during about 2004 to 2017, possibly under older ART regimens. Upon ART, diversity increased but remained lower than transplant donor controls.

Source: unsorted PBMCs, taken 5.3 years after starting antiretroviral therapy. This sequence was found in a man aged 45 to 65 with HIV.

CDR3 protein: CASSVQGGSYEQYF. CDR3 sequence (DNA): TGTGCCAGCAGCGTTCAGGGGGGCTCCTACGAGCAGTACTTC. V gene TRBV9 combines with J gene TRBJ2-7; the D gene is possibly TRBD1 (7 bases). Germline lookup yields CDR1 SGDLS and CDR2 YYNGEE. With 2 bases removed from V and 0 bases from J, the gap between germline ends came to 9 bases. The CDR3 has 14 residues.